The text below deals with one TCR beta chain. This clone was seen just once. Its antigen target is currently unknown. No much larger clonotype is one base removed from it; base qualities were not supplied. The source of the sample is a study of blood T cell repertoires in COVID-19 (dated by TCRdb to about 2020). For the study in its entirety: Samples covering the acute and convalescent phases of COVID-19 were provided by collaborators in the United States, Italy and Spain. The material from the prospective study consisted of cDNA or gDNA derived from T cells, B-cell-depleted T cells, or PBMCs. Deeply sampled blood TCRbeta repertoires from subjects exposed to, actively infected with, or recovered from COVID-19 were included in the dataset. The repertoires were released in a freely available public database intended as a resource for research on the immune response to SARS-CoV-2. The samples were drawn from two sources: the first 160 participants of the ongoing ImmuneRACE study, and about 1,300 subjects contributed by 6 global collaborators. Sample metadata almost always included a de-identified subject ID, COVID-19 status, age in years and sex. Where available, HLA class I and class II types were obtained from metadata supplied by the sample provider rather than from assay-based typing.

General study outcomes and caveats: The amount of clinical and demographic metadata varied by source and participant and was provided uncurated.

TCRbeta CDR3 regions were amplified from genomic DNA by means of the immunoSEQ Assay, a bias-controlled multiplex PCR. On the study's bioinformatics: The number of nucleated cells in each sample was estimated by amplification of reference gene primers within the assay. Sequence reads were collapsed and filtered to measure the absolute abundance of every unique TCRbeta CDR3 rearrangement. For each sample, productive Simpson clonality was calculated as the square root of Simpson's diversity index across productive rearrangements. The table comes from immuneACCESS by way of TCRdb, which keeps in-frame sequences with V and J called. Part of the clones is missing from these tables; in studies checked, under half for an unresolved V gene and the rest for unknown reasons. That table gives V, J and clone size, and the DNA gave D and trimming. The sample records 200,000 to 250,000 clones, 80% to 90% of which are singletons. Of the sample, 0.85% to 0.9% is held by the ten largest clones.

From the cysteine up to the phenylalanine, the CDR3 has a length of 15 residues. CDR3 DNA is the only sequence kept; it has 45 bases, read in frame from the first base. From a lookup of the germline V gene, CDR1 and CDR2 are MDHEN and SYDVKM. Here V drops 4 bases and J drops 5 bases, and the junction holds 4 bases not matched to any gene. Participants in the prospective study were enrolled through a virtual design, were aged roughly 18 to 90 years, and lived in 24 United States geographic areas. In the prospective study, participants were assigned to cohorts based on the clinical history participants reported in a screening survey and a study questionnaire. A participant counted as exposed if, within 2 weeks of entering the study, that participant had been in contact with someone who had a PCR-confirmed or clinician-diagnosed COVID-19 case. In the prospective study, mobile phlebotomists collected whole blood, serum and a nasopharyngeal or oropharyngeal swab from each participant. Prospective study participants could optionally give additional blood draws and questionnaires over an approximately 2-month period. Before DNA extraction, blood samples from the prospective study were shipped at room temperature or frozen.

Sequenced: PBMCs or T cells enriched from blood (not recorded which). The TCR was taken from a man aged 50-60 years who had been exposed to COVID-19. The chain joins TRBV28 to TRBJ2-3, with 12 bases matching TRBD2. The bases read TGTGCCAGCAGTTCCCTAGCGGGGGGGCTAGATACGCAGTATTTT. This sequence encodes CASSSLAGGLDTQYF.